This entry features one T cell receptor beta chain sequence. Its antigen is unknown. This specimen belongs to a study of STAT5B mutations in CD4+ large granular lymphocyte leukemia. Study as a whole: Healthy donors showed HLA-associated enrichment of the CDR3 'QG' motif. General study points: 8/27 top patient clones versus 2/35 control clones were TRBV06-family. Patient CD4-sorted repertoires stayed more clonal than healthy ones after leukemic-clone removal.

With 3 bases removed from V and 7 bases from J, the gap between germline ends came to 18 bases. The CDR3 has 15 residues. CDR1 and CDR2 (germline): SEHNR, FQNEAQ (reference sequence). Methods used by the authors: Lowest detectable productive clonotype frequency was 2.59 x 10-5. Libraries were prepared by immunoSEQ multiplex PCR; TCRdb keeps only in-frame clonotypes and omits some of them. From that table come the V and J calls and clone size; the DNA was used to work out D and trimming. The data contain around 30,000 clones, about 71% of them singletons. The receptor was isolated from a human donor in good health. V gene TRBV7-9 combines with J gene TRBJ2-5; no firm D call. The sequencing sample was made of CD4+ T cells from blood buffy coats. The CDR3 is CASSFEQTYVGTQYF. The CDR3 DNA sequence: TGTGCCAGCAGCTTCGAACAGACCTATGTGGGGACCCAGTACTTC.